The 30 T cell receptor beta chains below all came from one sample that was sequenced in a study of T cell changes during pregnancy in multiple sclerosis. Assay used: immunoSEQ multiplex PCR; TCRdb lists only in-frame clones, some missing. The sample carries approximately 60,000 clones, 93% recorded once. The source was CD4+ T cells from peripheral blood mononuclear cells, collected before pregnancy. The receptor set was obtained from a female donor with multiple sclerosis, enrolled in a pregnancy study.

The chain employs TRBV7-9 and TRBJ1-5; D remains ambiguous. Trimming cost V 5 bases and J 6 bases, with 14 bases left between them. Germline V lookup: CDR1 SEHNR, CDR2 FQNEAQ (reference sequence). The CDR3 loop spans 14 amino acids. CDR3 region: CASSLSLPGQPQHF. CDR3 sequence (DNA): TGTGCCAGCAGCCTAAGCTTGCCGGGTCAGCCCCAGCATTTT. Combining the CDR3 with reference TRBV7-9 and TRBJ1-5 gives the whole variable domain DTGVSQNPRHKITKRGQNVTFRCDPISEHNRLYWYRQTLGQGPEFLTYFQNEAQLEKSRLLSDRFSAERPKGSFSTLEIQRTEQGDSAMYLCASSLSLPGQPQHFGDGTRLSIL.

This rearrangement joins TRBV27 to TRBJ2-5, with TRBD2 matching 15 bases. Unmatched junction bases numbered 5, after V lost 5 bases and J lost 4 bases. This CDR3 region has 16 residues. Germline V gene sequence: CDR1 MNHEY, CDR2 SMNVEV (reference sequence). CDR3 DNA: TGTGCCAGCAGTCGGCGGACTAGCGGGAGGGCAGAGACCCAGTACTTC. This encodes CASSRRTSGRAETQYF.

The rearrangement uses TRBV7-2 and TRBJ1-5; weak D call: TRBD1 (6 bases). Germline values: CDR1 SGHTA, CDR2 FQGNSA. The V gene lost 5 bases and the J gene lost 0 bases, with 11 bases spanning the gap. This CDR3 comprises 15 residues. DNA of the CDR3: TGTGCCAGCAGCCCGGACAGAATTAGCAATCAGCCCCAGCATTTT. Translation gives CASSPDRISNQPQHF. Variable domain in full (rest from reference TRBV7-2 and TRBJ1-5): GAGVSQSPSNKVTEKGKDVELRCDPISGHTALYWYRQSLGQGLEFLIYFQGNSAPDKSGLPSDRFSAERTGGSVSTLTIQRTQQEDSAVYLCASSPDRISNQPQHFGDGTRLSIL.

The chain links TRBV7-2 to TRBJ2-1, with 7 bases fitting TRBD2. This CDR3 is built from 16 residues. V was clipped by 0 bases and J by 7 bases; unmatched bases: 9. The germline gives CDR1 SGHTA, CDR2 FQGNSA. As DNA, the CDR3 is TGTGCCAGCAGCTTAGCGCGGCGGACTAGGAGTAATGAGCAGTTCTTC. Encoded protein: CASSLARRTRSNEQFF.

This clone was seen a handful of times. V is TRBV7-3 and J is TRBJ2-7, with 9 bases fitting TRBD1. Germline V gene data show CDR1 as SGHTA and CDR2 as FQGTGA. V dropped 0 bases and J dropped 7; count of bases not matched to a gene: 4. This CDR3 has 14 amino acids. The CDR3 nucleotides read TGTGCCAGCAGCTTAACGACAGGGGGGAAAGAGCAGTACTTC. It yields the protein CASSLTTGGKEQYF.

The chain couples TRBV30 to TRBJ2-2; maybe TRBD2 (5 bases). Germline CDR1 GTSNPN, CDR2 SVGIG (reference sequence). V lost 0 bases and J 0 bases, leaving 8 bases between the germline ends. The CDR3 spans 15 residues. The CDR3 DNA follows: TGTGCCTGGAGTGTACGGCGGGCGAACACCGGGGAGCTGTTTTTT. Protein: CAWSVRRANTGELFF.

The genes are TRBV7-2 and TRBJ2-2; the match to TRBD2 covers 7 bases. In germline, CDR1 is SGHTA, CDR2 FQGNSA. Losses at the gene ends were 1 base for V and 5 bases for J; bases not matched to a gene: 4. CDR3 length: 15 residues. Here the CDR3 DNA reads TGTGCCAGCAGCTTAGTCGGCGGGAGTACCGGGGAGCTGTTTTTT. Its translation is CASSLVGGSTGELFF. The full variable domain, rest sourced from reference TRBV7-2 and TRBJ2-2, is GAGVSQSPSNKVTEKGKDVELRCDPISGHTALYWYRQSLGQGLEFLIYFQGNSAPDKSGLPSDRFSAERTGGSVSTLTIQRTQQEDSAVYLCASSLVGGSTGELFFGEGSRLTVL.

The chain is built from TRBV7-9 and TRBJ2-2; the match to TRBD2 covers 8 bases. With 2 bases clipped from V and 1 base from J, the junction kept 9 bases outside the gene matches. The CDR3 loop spans 18 amino acids. Per germline, CDR1 SEHNR and CDR2 FQNEAQ (reference sequence). CDR3 sequence reads: CASSLIQGLVRNTGELFF. In DNA form, the CDR3 reads TGTGCCAGCAGCTTAATTCAGGGACTAGTAAGGAACACCGGGGAGCTGTTTTTT.

The gene calls are TRBV9 and TRBJ1-5, with D uncertain. The CDR3 has 15 amino acids. V was pared by 0 bases and J by 2 bases, with 9 bases between. Germline CDR1 SGDLS, CDR2 YYNGEE. CDR3 in amino acids: CASSVGWQGNQPQHF. The CDR3 DNA is TGTGCCAGCAGCGTAGGGTGGCAGGGCAATCAGCCCCAGCATTTT.

V gene TRBV19 combines with J gene TRBJ2-7, with 7 bases identical to TRBD2. The trim removed 5 bases at V and 3 bases at J, leaving 10 bases unmatched. Germline lookup yields CDR1 LNHDA and CDR2 SQIVND (reference sequence). The CDR3 is 15 residues long. The CDR3 here is CASSSGSGTLYEQYF. The CDR3 nucleotides are TGTGCCAGTAGTTCGGGCAGCGGGACCCTCTACGAGCAGTACTTC.

This sequence joins TRBV4-3 and TRBJ1-4; 8 bases match TRBD1. Looked up from germline, CDR1 is LGHNA and CDR2 is YSLEER. With V trimmed by 5 bases and J by 8 bases, 10 bases remained unmatched. The CDR3 contains 15 residues. The DNA of the CDR3 is TGCGCCAGCAGCGCTCAGGGGGCGTCAGGGGAAAAACTGTTTTTT. Protein sequence: CASSAQGASGEKLFF.

The chain links TRBV25-1 to TRBJ1-4; D remains ambiguous. Germline values: CDR1 MGHDK, CDR2 SYGVNS. Trimming left V 3 bases short and J 6 bases short, with 17 bases between. The length of the CDR3 is 16 residues. The CDR3 DNA sequence: TGTGCCAGCAGTGACTCCGGGAGGGTCAATTATGAAAAACTGTTTTTT. Translation: CASSDSGRVNYEKLFF.

The J gene is TRBJ2-6, the V gene TRBV5-1; D may be TRBD1 (6 bases). The CDR3 sequence is 18 residues long. V lost 0 bases and J lost 1, with 14 bases in between. Germline V gene lookup returns CDR1 SGHRS and CDR2 YFSETQ. CDR3 region: CASSLVGITGSGANVLTF. CDR3 nucleotide sequence: TGCGCCAGCAGCTTGGTTGGGATCACAGGGTCTGGGGCCAACGTCCTGACTTTC.

The genes are TRBV7-9 and TRBJ2-1, with D unresolved. Germline CDR1 SEHNR, CDR2 FQNEAQ (reference sequence). This CDR3 comprises 13 residues. The V gene lost 3 bases and the J gene lost 6 bases, with 9 bases spanning the gap. The CDR3 loop is CASSFLSSNEQFF. For the CDR3, the DNA is TGTGCCAGCAGCTTTTTATCTAGCAATGAGCAGTTCTTC. The complete variable domain, with remaining parts taken from reference TRBV7-9 and TRBJ2-1, reads DTGVSQNPRHKITKRGQNVTFRCDPISEHNRLYWYRQTLGQGPEFLTYFQNEAQLEKSRLLSDRFSAERPKGSFSTLEIQRTEQGDSAMYLCASSFLSSNEQFFGPGTRLTVL.

The count of this clone is one. V gene TRBV2 combines with J gene TRBJ2-2; 11 bases line up with TRBD2. The CDR3 contains 19 residues. V was pared by 8 bases and J by 4 bases, with 18 bases of the junction left unmatched. Looked up from germline, CDR1 is SNHLY and CDR2 is FYNNEI. In nucleotides, the CDR3 is TGTGCCAGCCGCGAGGAGGTAGCGGGAGGGCCCCGGTCCACCGGGGAGCTGTTTTTT. This translates into CASREEVAGGPRSTGELFF.

This clone has just a few counts. The rearrangement joins TRBV7-8 to TRBJ2-7; TRBD1 agrees at 8 bases. The CDR3 is made up of 15 amino acids. The germline CDR1 and CDR2 sequences are SGHVS and FQNEAQ. With V trimmed by 4 bases and J by 0 bases, 5 bases remained unmatched. The CDR3 DNA sequence: TGTGCCAGCAGCTCGGGACAGGCGAGCTCCTACGAGCAGTACTTC. Translated: CASSSGQASSYEQYF.

The genes are TRBV9 and TRBJ1-1; 7 bases are a match to TRBD1. The V gene's germline CDR1 is SGDLS and CDR2 YYNGEE. The CDR3 covers 13 residues. V trimming: 5 bases; J trimming: 0 bases; junction bases outside the gene matches: 1. CDR3 DNA sequence: TGTGCCAGCAGTACAGGGGTGAACACTGAAGCTTTCTTT. Its translation: CASSTGVNTEAFF.

This chain joins TRBV18 and TRBJ2-5; TRBD1 agrees at 7 bases. Losses at the gene ends were 3 bases for V and 5 bases for J; bases not matched to a gene: 3. From germline, CDR1 is KGHSH and CDR2 LQKENI. This CDR3 region has 13 residues. The CDR3 loop reads CASSPRQGETQYF. The CDR3 bases are TGTGCCAGCTCACCCAGACAGGGCGAGACCCAGTACTTC.

The chain has TRBV5-4 and TRBJ1-2; 7 bases are a match to TRBD1. The CDR3 runs to 16 residues. Germline V gives CDR1 SGHNT, CDR2 YYREEE (reference sequence). The junction had 13 bases not matched to a gene; V was cut back by 0 bases and J by 8 bases. DNA of the CDR3: TGTGCCAGCAGCTTGGGGCTTTATTCGACAGGGAAGGGCTACACCTTC. This sequence encodes CASSLGLYSTGKGYTF.

This clone was seen only a few times. The chain couples TRBV29-1 to TRBJ2-4; D is unclear. Per the germline V gene, CDR1 is SQVTM and CDR2 is ANQGSEA. The CDR3 has 12 amino acids. With 4 bases removed from V and 0 bases from J, the gap between germline ends came to 4 bases. CDR3 amino acids: CSVVVAKNIQYF. The CDR3 DNA follows: TGCAGCGTTGTAGTAGCCAAAAACATTCAGTACTTC.

The chain joins TRBV13 to TRBJ1-2; D might be TRBD1 (6 bases). Germline V gene sequence: CDR1 PRHDT, CDR2 FYEKMQ (reference sequence). This CDR3 contains 15 residues. V was pared by 7 bases and J by 3 bases, with 18 bases between. CDR3 amino acids: CASTERGGAYYGYTF. DNA of the CDR3: TGTGCCAGCACCGAACGAGGGGGGGCTTACTATGGCTACACCTTC.

The V and J genes are TRBV4-2 and TRBJ1-1, with D unclear. Germline V lookup: CDR1 LGHNA, CDR2 YNFKEQ. Trimming removed 0 bases from V and 8 bases from J, with 10 bases in between. The length of the CDR3 is 13 residues. The CDR3 nucleotides are TGTGCCAGCAGCCAAGAGAGGGTTGGGGAAGCTTTCTTT. It yields the protein CASSQERVGEAFF.

This rearrangement joins TRBV2 to TRBJ1-5; 10 bases match TRBD1. Germline trimming cut 6 bases from V and 7 bases from J; bases unmatched to any gene: 12. From germline, CDR1 is SNHLY and CDR2 FYNNEI. CDR3 length: 16 amino acids. CDR3 sequence reads: CASRKSPRTGGQPQHF. Here the CDR3 DNA reads TGTGCCAGCAGGAAGAGTCCAAGGACAGGGGGGCAGCCCCAGCATTTT.

The chain couples TRBV6-5 to TRBJ2-2; maybe TRBD1 (5 bases). CDR1 MNHEY and CDR2 SVGAGI come from the germline V gene. Trimming pared 6 bases from V and 3 bases from J, leaving 11 bases between. CDR3 length equals 14 residues. CDR3 nucleotide sequence: TGTGCCAGCAGCCTCACAGGCGACACCGGGGAGCTGTTTTTT. Its protein product is CASSLTGDTGELFF.

The chain has TRBV7-9 and TRBJ2-3; no clear D. V lost 2 bases, J lost 1 base, and 13 bases lay in between. Germline values: CDR1 SEHNR, CDR2 FQNEAQ (reference sequence). The length of the CDR3 is 16 residues. The CDR3 DNA follows: TGTGCCAGCAGCTTATATTTAGCTGTTGGCACAGATACGCAGTATTTT. Translation: CASSLYLAVGTDTQYF.

This clone was observed a single time. The chain joins TRBV7-3 to TRBJ1-1; 7 bases fit TRBD1. CDR1 is SGHTA, CDR2 FQGTGA, per germline. V dropped 5 bases and J dropped 1; count of bases not matched to a gene: 7. The CDR3 length is 15 residues. This chain's CDR3 is CASSPRQGPNTEAFF. CDR3 in DNA: TGTGCCAGCAGCCCCCGACAGGGCCCGAACACTGAAGCTTTCTTT.

This chain joins TRBV5-1 and TRBJ2-2; D is possibly TRBD1 (5 bases). The CDR3 is made up of 15 amino acids. V lost 0 bases to trimming and J lost 5 bases, with 11 bases between them. Germline CDR1 and CDR2: SGHRS and YFSETQ. The CDR3 reads CASSLVGQQTGELFF. The DNA of the CDR3 is TGCGCCAGCAGCTTGGTTGGACAACAAACCGGGGAGCTGTTTTTT.

This rearrangement joins TRBV7-2 to TRBJ2-7; maybe TRBD2 (5 bases). V was clipped by 5 bases and J by 3 bases, with 17 bases between them. CDR1 and CDR2 from the germline V gene are SGHTA and FQGNSA. The CDR3 runs 15 residues. The chain's CDR3 is CASSQRGLSVYEQYF. The CDR3 DNA sequence: TGTGCCAGCAGCCAAAGAGGACTTAGCGTCTACGAGCAGTACTTC.

The CDR3 is CASSLPTSGRETNTGELFF. The CDR3 DNA follows: TGTGCCAGCAGCTTACCGACTAGCGGGAGAGAAACGAACACCGGGGAGCTGTTTTTT. The chain recombines TRBV7-2 with TRBJ2-2; 12 bases are shared with TRBD2. The CDR3 runs 19 residues. Losses at the gene ends were 2 bases for V and 0 bases for J; bases not matched to a gene: 7. Germline V CDR1 and CDR2: SGHTA, FQGNSA.

This clone was detected only once. V and J are TRBV7-2 and TRBJ2-5; D is perhaps TRBD2 (5 bases). This CDR3 comprises 13 residues. V was clipped by 1 base and J by 11 bases, with 14 bases between them. CDR1 is SGHTA, CDR2 FQGNSA, per germline. DNA for the CDR3: TGTGCCAGCAGCTTAGAACCTTCGAGGGAGCAGTACTTC. This sequence encodes CASSLEPSREQYF. The full variable domain, its missing parts supplied by reference TRBV7-2 and TRBJ2-5, is GAGVSQSPSNKVTEKGKDVELRCDPISGHTALYWYRQSLGQGLEFLIYFQGNSAPDKSGLPSDRFSAERTGGSVSTLTIQRTQQEDSAVYLCASSLEPSREQYFGPGTRLLVL.